The 15 T cell receptor beta chains below all came from one sample that was sequenced in a study of molecular identifiers for immune sequencing clone quantification (dated by TCRdb to 2016 to 2019). Libraries came from PCR. This sample was sequenced with an Illumina HiSeq 4000. TCRdb redid the processing of the public reads, applying fastp at Q25 and MiXCR, and retained in-frame beta chains. Rows with a matching CDR3 protein are joined into one entry that keeps the most common DNA and genes. Within this sample are about 500,000 distinct CDR3 sequences, with about 21% of them counted one time only. The top ten hold more than 0.8% of the sample. Input material: naive CD8+ T cells from blood, with Jurkat cell RNA spiked in. The cell subset or site tag for this specimen amounts to: FACS-sorted CD8+CD4-CCR7+CD45RA+ naive T cells. Source of these receptors: a human donor in good health. Some libraries in this study had Jurkat cell RNA spiked in.

This clonotype was counted only a few times. This chain joins TRBV4-3 and TRBJ2-2; D is undetermined. Trimming took off 0 bases at V and 9 bases at J, with 17 bases between the two ends. The V gene's germline CDR1 is LGHNA and CDR2 YSLEER. This CDR3 spans 16 amino acids. Here the CDR3 reads CASSQDLSYPIRELFF. DNA of the CDR3: TGCGCCAGCAGCCAAGATTTGTCTTACCCAATACGGGAGCTGTTTTTT.

This chain connects TRBV12-3 or TRBV12-4 to TRBJ2-3; 8 bases fit TRBD1. CDR3 length: 16 amino acids. The junction had 8 bases not matched to a gene; V was cut back by 4 bases and J by 2 bases. The CDR3 here is CASSWQGAGFTDTQYF. Here the CDR3 DNA reads TGTGCCAGCAGTTGGCAGGGGGCGGGCTTCACAGATACGCAGTATTTT.

Note on this clonotype: Germline is not matched at one junction end, which may reflect a read error. The gene calls are TRBV29-1 and TRBJ1-1; D remains ambiguous. The length of the CDR3 is 12 residues. The germline V gene encodes CDR1 SQVTM and CDR2 ANQGSEA. The CDR3 DNA is TGCAGCGTAGGCACCCTTAACACTGGAGCTTTCTTT. It specifies CSVGTLNTGAFF.

Regarding this clonotype: It is likely a read error, because the conserved phenylalanine at the end of the CDR3 is missing. This rearrangement joins TRBV9 to TRBJ2-2; D may correspond to TRBD1 or TRBD2 (5 bases each). This CDR3 spans 13 amino acids. CDR1 is SGDLS, CDR2 YYNGEE, per germline. V was shortened by 1 base and J by 5 bases, with 6 bases between the two germline ends. CDR3 DNA sequence: TGTGCCAGCAGCGTATGGGGGACCGGGGAGCTGTTTTTA. Translated, it gives CASSVWGTGELFL.

About this clonotype itself: A much larger clonotype is one base distant, so this may be a read error. This chain links TRBV27 with TRBJ1-1; TRBD1 is a possible D gene (6 bases). Germline CDR1 reads MNHEY; CDR2 reads SMNVEV (reference sequence). Trimming stripped 3 bases from V and 10 bases from J, with 21 bases between. This CDR3 is built from 15 residues. The DNA for the CDR3 is TGTGCCAGCAGTTTCGATCCAGGGGACGCTAGGGGAGCTTTCTTT. Amino acids: CASSFDPGDARGAFF.

On this clonotype: Relative to the germline gene, one junction end is altered; a read error may explain this. This chain uses TRBV7-9 with TRBJ2-1; 7 bases are shared with TRBD2. The CDR3 consists of 15 residues. The germline V gene has CDR1 SEHNR and CDR2 FQNEAQ (reference sequence). CDR3 nucleotide sequence: TGTGCCAGCAGCCGCCCCGGCGGGAGCTACAATGAGCAGCTCTTC. Residues: CASSRPGGSYNEQLF.

The chain uses TRBV30 and TRBJ2-1; D gene uncertain. With 0 bases removed from V and 3 bases from J, the gap between germline ends came to 6 bases. Germline-derived CDR1 and CDR2 are GTSNPN and SVGIG (reference sequence). The CDR3 is made up of 13 amino acids. This CDR3 reads CAWSVGDYNEQFF. DNA of the CDR3: TGTGCCTGGAGTGTCGGCGACTACAATGAGCAGTTCTTC.

This clonotype was seen repeatedly, ten times or more. The V gene is TRBV20-1, the J gene TRBJ1-2, with a possible D match to TRBD1 (5 bases). The CDR3 sequence is 13 residues long. Germline CDR1 DFQATT, CDR2 SNEGSKA (reference sequence). Trimming pared 6 bases from V and 3 bases from J, leaving 14 bases between. This CDR3 is CSAVDGRDYGYTF. In nucleotides, the CDR3 is TGCAGTGCCGTAGACGGCAGGGACTATGGCTACACCTTC.

Many counts were recorded for this clonotype. The chain recombines TRBV7-9 with TRBJ1-6; no clear D. This CDR3 is built from 14 residues. Trimming removed 8 bases at V and 7 bases at J, with 15 bases between. CDR1 is SEHNR, CDR2 FQNEAQ, per germline (reference sequence). CDR3 region: CASGTRHDNSPLHF. DNA for the CDR3: TGTGCCAGCGGAACCCGACACGACAATTCACCCCTCCACTTT.

This clonotype was picked up many times. This chain links TRBV28 with TRBJ2-7, with D possibly being TRBD1 (7 bases). The CDR3 covers 14 residues. Trimming removed 2 bases from V and 7 bases from J, with 15 bases in between. Germline V lookup: CDR1 MDHEN, CDR2 SYDVKM. The CDR3 region is CASSLNGRGVEQYF. DNA of the CDR3: TGTGCCAGCAGTTTAAACGGCAGGGGGGTAGAGCAGTACTTC.

This clonotype has only one observation. A read error is possible here, since a much larger clone lies one base away. This chain uses TRBV27 with TRBJ2-7; D is possibly TRBD2 (5 bases). Trimming shortened V by 5 bases and J by 6 bases, and 11 bases separated the two germline ends. Per germline, CDR1 MNHEY and CDR2 SMNVEV (reference sequence). The CDR3 spans 12 residues. This chain's CDR3 is CASSPGRVEQYF. DNA of the CDR3: TGTGCCAGCAGTCCCGGGCGGGTCGAGCAGTACTTC.

This clonotype was observed at least ten times. V is TRBV4-1 and J is TRBJ1-5; D is uncertain. Trimming took 1 base from V and 0 from J, leaving 16 bases between them. This CDR3 spans 18 amino acids. The germline CDR1 and CDR2 sequences are MGHRA and YSYEKL. The CDR3 spells CASSQGAANLYSNQPQHF. In DNA, the CDR3 is TGCGCCAGCAGCCAAGGGGCAGCCAACCTTTATAGCAATCAGCCCCAGCATTTT.

The chain combines TRBV7-2 with TRBJ2-7; D gene unclear. Trimming stripped 5 bases from V and 0 bases from J, with 14 bases between. Germline-derived CDR1 and CDR2 are SGHTA and FQGNSA. The CDR3 length is 15 residues. This chain's CDR3 is CASSPERLTSYEQYF. In DNA, the CDR3 is TGTGCCAGCAGCCCTGAGCGTCTGACCTCCTACGAGCAGTACTTC.

This clonotype has a count of ten or more. The V call is TRBV20-1, the J call TRBJ2-6, with 8 bases that match TRBD1. Germline V lookup: CDR1 DFQATT, CDR2 SNEGSKA (reference sequence). The CDR3 is 14 residues long. Trimming at V came to 6 bases and at J to 10 bases, leaving 11 bases not matched to a gene. The DNA of the CDR3 is TGCAGTGCGATGACAGGGGTCTGGACTAACGTCCTGACTTTC. It codes for CSAMTGVWTNVLTF.

Regarding this clonotype: The junction shows a germline mismatch at one end, possibly a read error. The CDR3 region has the DNA TGCGCCAGCGGCCAAGACAGCCGAACCACTGGAAACACCATATATTTT. Translating it yields CASGQDSRTTGNTIYF. This chain links TRBV4-3 with TRBJ1-3; D may be TRBD1 (5 bases). This CDR3 spans 16 amino acids. Germline V lookup: CDR1 LGHNA, CDR2 YSLEER.